A single sample gave rise to the 16 T cell receptor beta chains below, sequenced in a study of blood T cell repertoires in COVID-19. Produced via immunoSEQ multiplex PCR; TCRdb's table is partial and in-frame only. The sample lists fewer than 250,000 clones, around nine tenths occurring once. Sequencing used peripheral blood. These receptors were taken from a man aged 55 to 70 with acute or convalescent COVID-19.

The V gene is TRBV10-3, the J gene TRBJ1-5; a possible D gene is TRBD1 (6 bases). The CDR3 length is 16 residues. V lost 0 bases and J 2 bases, leaving 11 bases between the germline ends. Germline V gives CDR1 ENHRY, CDR2 SYGVKD. Here the CDR3 reads CAISESSRGGNQPQHF. The DNA of the CDR3 is TGTGCCATCAGTGAGTCGAGCAGGGGAGGCAATCAGCCCCAGCATTTT.

The gene calls are TRBV7-3 and TRBJ1-3; unclear D gene. CDR1 is SGHTA and CDR2 is FQGTGA in the germline V gene. V lost 3 bases to trimming and J lost 6 bases, with 15 bases between them. The CDR3 runs to 15 residues. The CDR3 DNA sequence: TGTGCCAGCAGCTTGGTCCCGGGTCCGTTAAACACCATATATTTT. Translating it yields CASSLVPGPLNTIYF.

In this sample, this clone turned up a few times. The chain employs TRBV5-4 and TRBJ1-6; maybe TRBD1 (5 bases). CDR1 SGHNT and CDR2 YYREEE come from the germline V gene (reference sequence). Trimming pared 4 bases from V and 9 bases from J, leaving 17 bases between. The CDR3 spans 15 residues. CDR3 in amino acids: CASSRVGGEGSPLHF. The CDR3, as DNA: TGTGCCAGCAGCCGGGTCGGGGGAGAGGGTTCACCCCTCCACTTT.

The chain is built from TRBV6-5 and TRBJ2-5, with D perhaps matching TRBD2 (5 bases). V lost 7 bases and J 4 bases, leaving 10 bases between the germline ends. The CDR3 runs to 12 residues. Germline loops: CDR1 MNHEY, CDR2 SVGAGI. The CDR3 DNA reads as TGTGCCAGCATTGGCAGCGGAGAGACCCAGTACTTC. Its translation: CASIGSGETQYF.

This rearrangement joins TRBV4-1 to TRBJ1-1; unclear D gene. This CDR3 contains 17 residues. Germline V gives CDR1 MGHRA, CDR2 YSYEKL. V shed 4 bases and J shed 1 base, with 19 bases lying between them. CDR3 nucleotides: TGCGCCAGCAGCCCCACAGCGGTGGGCAGGTCGAACACTGAAGCTTTCTTT. It specifies CASSPTAVGRSNTEAFF.

The chain is built from TRBV12-3 or TRBV12-4 and TRBJ2-7, with a weak D call TRBD2 (6 bases). The CDR3 is made up of 13 amino acids. V gave up 2 bases and J gave up 4 bases, with 9 bases separating them. The chain's CDR3 is CASSLIGGYEQYF. The CDR3, as DNA: TGTGCCAGCAGTTTAATTGGGGGGTACGAGCAGTACTTC.

The chain joins TRBV10-3 to TRBJ2-2, with TRBD1 matching over 8 bases. Germline trimming cut 0 bases from V and 6 bases from J; bases unmatched to any gene: 9. Germline-derived CDR1 and CDR2 are ENHRY and SYGVKD. The CDR3 covers 17 residues. Here the CDR3 DNA reads TGTGCCATCAGTGAGTCTTTAGGACAGGGTTGGTCCGGGGAGCTGTTTTTT. It encodes CAISESLGQGWSGELFF.

The chain recombines TRBV19 with TRBJ1-2; no reliable D call. V lost 4 bases and J lost 8, with 23 bases in between. Germline values: CDR1 LNHDA, CDR2 SQIVND (reference sequence). This CDR3 has 16 amino acids. This CDR3 reads CASSTGVNRVASGYTF. Written as DNA, the CDR3 is TGTGCCAGTAGTACTGGGGTTAACCGGGTAGCGTCGGGCTACACCTTC.

The CDR3: CASSVDIRRSYGYTF. CDR3 nucleotides: TGTGCCAGCAGCGTAGATATCAGGCGCAGCTATGGCTACACCTTC. The V and J genes are TRBV9 and TRBJ1-2; no definite D call. The CDR3 is 15 residues long. The V end lost 0 bases, the J end lost 4 bases, and 13 bases lay between the germline ends. The germline gives CDR1 SGDLS, CDR2 YYNGEE.

V gene TRBV5-1 combines with J gene TRBJ2-7; 8 bases are a match to TRBD1. The CDR3 extends over 15 amino acids. The V gene's germline CDR1 is SGHRS and CDR2 YFSETQ. Trimming removed 4 bases from V and 6 bases from J; junction bases left unmatched: 12. CDR3 sequence reads: CASSGAQGASIEQYF. The DNA for the CDR3 is TGCGCCAGCAGCGGAGCGCAGGGGGCTTCGATCGAGCAGTACTTC.

This chain connects TRBV2 to TRBJ2-7; D possibly corresponds to TRBD1 (6 bases). Germline V lookup: CDR1 SNHLY, CDR2 FYNNEI. V lost 1 base, J lost 1 base, and 8 bases lay in between. The CDR3 loop spans 14 amino acids. This CDR3 reads CASSEGRGSYEQYF. CDR3 nucleotide sequence: TGTGCCAGCAGTGAAGGCAGGGGTTCCTACGAGCAGTACTTC.

This clone was picked up one time. This sequence joins TRBV5-1 and TRBJ2-1; 11 bases are shared with TRBD2. Per the germline V gene, CDR1 is SGHRS and CDR2 is YFSETQ. The V and J ends lost 1 base and 5 bases, in that order; junction bases with no gene match: 5. The CDR3 runs 16 residues. CDR3 DNA sequence: TGCGCCAGCAGCTTGAGGGCTAGCGGGGGGAACAATGAGCAGTTCTTC. This sequence encodes CASSLRASGGNNEQFF.

The rearrangement links TRBV11-2 to TRBJ1-2, with D perhaps matching TRBD1 (5 bases). In germline, CDR1 is SGHAT, CDR2 FQNNGV. This CDR3 region has 14 residues. Trimming left V 3 bases short and J 4 bases short, with 12 bases between. CDR3 residues: CASSLAGFGYGYTF. The CDR3 coding sequence is TGTGCCAGCAGCTTGGCAGGGTTTGGCTATGGCTACACCTTC.

J is TRBJ1-4 and V is TRBV5-6; D is unclear. Germline lookup yields CDR1 SGHDT and CDR2 YYEEEE. There are 16 residues in the CDR3. Trimming left V 4 bases short and J 4 bases short, with 17 bases between. The CDR3 DNA is TGTGCCAGCAGCCGGAGCCCGGCTACACTTAATGAAAAACTGTTTTTT. Residues: CASSRSPATLNEKLFF.

The rearrangement uses TRBV7-6 and TRBJ2-2, with 8 positions matching TRBD1. V shed 2 bases, J shed 3 bases, and the junction held 5 bases outside the gene matches. Germline values: CDR1 SGHVS, CDR2 FNYEAQ. The CDR3 loop spans 16 amino acids. CDR3 coding DNA: TGTGCCAGCAGCTTATGGGCAGGGGGCGACACCGGGGAGCTGTTTTTT. It yields the protein CASSLWAGGDTGELFF. Variable domain in full (rest from reference TRBV7-6 and TRBJ2-2): GAGVSQSPRYKVTKRGQDVALRCDPISGHVSLYWYRQALGQGPEFLTYFNYEAQQDKSGLPNDRFSAERPEGSISTLTIQRTEQRDSAMYRCASSLWAGGDTGELFFGEGSRLTVL.

This clone was seen more than once but under ten times. The chain combines TRBV4-1 with TRBJ2-1; no reliable D call. From germline, CDR1 is MGHRA and CDR2 YSYEKL. The CDR3 covers 13 residues. Trimming pared 1 base from V and 3 bases from J, leaving 4 bases between. In DNA, the CDR3 is TGCGCCAGCAGCCAAGTCAACTACAATGAGCAGTTCTTC. As protein: CASSQVNYNEQFF.